The T cell receptor (beta chain) under discussion was sequenced for a study of blood T cell repertoires in COVID-19. For the study at large: Some COVID-19 samples were acute and others convalescent; all came from the United States, Italy and Spain. In each case, the material was cDNA or gDNA derived from T cells, B-cell-depleted T cells, or PBMCs.

Membership in each cohort depended on participant-reported clinical history. Generated by immunoSEQ multiplex PCR, the TCRdb table keeps only in-frame clones and is missing some. The sample carries roughly 260,000 clones, approximately 86% recorded once. This TCR was sampled from a woman younger than 45 with acute COVID-19. Sequences were obtained from PBMCs or T cells enriched from blood (not recorded which).

The DNA of the CDR3 is TGTGCCAGCAGCTCATTTCCTAGCGGGACGAACACCGGGGAGCTGTTTTTT. Protein sequence: CASSSFPSGTNTGELFF. The gene calls are TRBV11-2 and TRBJ2-2, with 9 bases lining up with TRBD2. V was clipped by 4 bases and J by 0 bases; unmatched bases: 6. CDR3 length: 17 residues. CDR1 is SGHAT, CDR2 FQNNGV, per germline. The variable domain in full, completed from reference TRBV11-2 and TRBJ2-2, reads EAGVAQSPRYKIIEKRQSVAFWCNPISGHATLYWYQQILGQGPKLLIQFQNNGVVDDSQLPKDRFSAERLKGVDSTLKIQPAKLEDSAVYLCASSSFPSGTNTGELFFGEGSRLTVL.